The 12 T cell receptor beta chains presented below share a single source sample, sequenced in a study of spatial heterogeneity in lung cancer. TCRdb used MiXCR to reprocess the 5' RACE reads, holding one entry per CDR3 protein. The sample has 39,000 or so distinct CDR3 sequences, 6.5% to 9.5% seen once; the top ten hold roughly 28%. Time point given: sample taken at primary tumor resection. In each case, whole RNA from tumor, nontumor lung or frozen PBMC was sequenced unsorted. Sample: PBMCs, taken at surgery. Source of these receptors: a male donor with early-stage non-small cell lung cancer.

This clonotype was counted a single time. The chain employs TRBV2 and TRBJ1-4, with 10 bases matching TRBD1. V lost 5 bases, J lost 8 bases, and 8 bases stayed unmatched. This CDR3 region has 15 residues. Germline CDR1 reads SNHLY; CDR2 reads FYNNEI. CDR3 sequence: CASSYLRDRGEKLFF. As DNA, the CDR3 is TGTGCCAGCAGTTACCTCCGGGACAGGGGAGAAAAACTGTTTTTT.

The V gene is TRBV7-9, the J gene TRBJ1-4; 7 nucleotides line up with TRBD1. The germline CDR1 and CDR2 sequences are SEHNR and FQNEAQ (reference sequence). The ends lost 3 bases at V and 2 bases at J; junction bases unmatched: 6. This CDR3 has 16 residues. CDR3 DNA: TGTGCCAGCAGCTTGACAGGGTCCAGGACTAATGAAAAACTGTTTTTT. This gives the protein CASSLTGSRTNEKLFF.

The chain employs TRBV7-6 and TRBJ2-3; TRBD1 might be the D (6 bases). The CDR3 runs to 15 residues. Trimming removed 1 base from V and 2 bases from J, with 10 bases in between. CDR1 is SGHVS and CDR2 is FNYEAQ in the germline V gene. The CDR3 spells CASSLVGGFTDTQYF. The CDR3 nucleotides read TGTGCCAGCAGCTTAGTTGGGGGCTTCACAGATACGCAGTATTTT.

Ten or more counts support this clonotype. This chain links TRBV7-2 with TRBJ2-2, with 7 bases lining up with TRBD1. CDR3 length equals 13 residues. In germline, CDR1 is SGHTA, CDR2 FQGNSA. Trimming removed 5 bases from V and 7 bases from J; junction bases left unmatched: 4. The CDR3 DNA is TGTGCCAGCAGCCTACAGGGGTACGGGGAGCTGTTTTTT. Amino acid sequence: CASSLQGYGELFF.

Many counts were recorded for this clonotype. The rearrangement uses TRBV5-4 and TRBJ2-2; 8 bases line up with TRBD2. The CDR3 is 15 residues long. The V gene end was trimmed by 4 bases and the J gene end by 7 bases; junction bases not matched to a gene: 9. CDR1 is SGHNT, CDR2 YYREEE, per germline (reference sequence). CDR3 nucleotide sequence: TGTGCCAGCAGCCTTCCGGGACTAGAGGTCGGGGAGCTGTTTTTT. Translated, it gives CASSLPGLEVGELFF.

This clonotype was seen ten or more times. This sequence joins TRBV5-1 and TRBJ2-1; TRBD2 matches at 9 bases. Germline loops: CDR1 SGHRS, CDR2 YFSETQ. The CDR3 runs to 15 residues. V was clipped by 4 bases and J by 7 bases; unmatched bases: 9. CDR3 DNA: TGCGCCAGCAGCCCCGTAGCGGGAGATGGGAATGAGCAGTTCTTC. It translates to CASSPVAGDGNEQFF.

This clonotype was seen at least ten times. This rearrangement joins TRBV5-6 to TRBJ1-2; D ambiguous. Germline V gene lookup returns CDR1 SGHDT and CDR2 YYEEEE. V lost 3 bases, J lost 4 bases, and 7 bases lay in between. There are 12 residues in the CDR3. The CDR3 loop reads CASSSFGYGYTF. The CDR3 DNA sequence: TGTGCCAGCAGCTCCTTCGGCTATGGCTACACCTTC.

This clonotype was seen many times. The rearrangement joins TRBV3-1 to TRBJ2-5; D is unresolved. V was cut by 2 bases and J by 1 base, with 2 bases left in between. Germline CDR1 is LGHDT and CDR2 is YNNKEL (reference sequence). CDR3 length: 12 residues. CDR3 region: CASSQTQETQYF. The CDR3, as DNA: TGTGCCAGCAGCCAAACCCAAGAGACCCAGTACTTC.

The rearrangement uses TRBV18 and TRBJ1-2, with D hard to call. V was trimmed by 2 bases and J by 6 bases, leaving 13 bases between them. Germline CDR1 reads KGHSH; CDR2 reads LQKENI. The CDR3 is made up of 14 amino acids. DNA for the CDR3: TGTGCCAGCTCACCAACGGTGGGCGGGGATGGCTACACCTTC. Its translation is CASSPTVGGDGYTF. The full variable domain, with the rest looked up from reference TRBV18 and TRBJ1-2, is NAGVMQNPRHLVRRRGQEARLRCSPMKGHSHVYWYRQLPEEGLKFMVYLQKENIIDESGMPKERFSAEFPKEGPSILRIQQVVRGDSAAYFCASSPTVGGDGYTFGSGTRLTVV.

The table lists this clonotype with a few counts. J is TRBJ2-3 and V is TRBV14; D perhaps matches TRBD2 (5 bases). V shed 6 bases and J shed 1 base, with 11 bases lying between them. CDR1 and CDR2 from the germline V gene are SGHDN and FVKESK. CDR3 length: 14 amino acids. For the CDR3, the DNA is TGTGCCAGCAGTATAACTAGTCGCACAGATACGCAGTATTTT. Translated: CASSITSRTDTQYF.

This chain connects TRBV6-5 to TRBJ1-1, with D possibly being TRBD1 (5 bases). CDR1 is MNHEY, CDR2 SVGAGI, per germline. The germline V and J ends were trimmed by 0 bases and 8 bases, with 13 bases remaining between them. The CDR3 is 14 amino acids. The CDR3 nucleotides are TGTGCCAGCAGTTACTCGAGTACGGCAGGGGAAGCTTTCTTT. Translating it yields CASSYSSTAGEAFF.

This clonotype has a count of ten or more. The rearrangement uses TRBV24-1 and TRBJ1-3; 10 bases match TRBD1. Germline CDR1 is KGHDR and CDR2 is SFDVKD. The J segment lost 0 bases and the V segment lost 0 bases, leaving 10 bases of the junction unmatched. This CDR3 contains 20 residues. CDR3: CATSDLRDRGPWSSGNTIYF. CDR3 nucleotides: TGTGCCACCAGTGATTTGAGGGACAGGGGACCTTGGAGCTCTGGAAACACCATATATTTT.